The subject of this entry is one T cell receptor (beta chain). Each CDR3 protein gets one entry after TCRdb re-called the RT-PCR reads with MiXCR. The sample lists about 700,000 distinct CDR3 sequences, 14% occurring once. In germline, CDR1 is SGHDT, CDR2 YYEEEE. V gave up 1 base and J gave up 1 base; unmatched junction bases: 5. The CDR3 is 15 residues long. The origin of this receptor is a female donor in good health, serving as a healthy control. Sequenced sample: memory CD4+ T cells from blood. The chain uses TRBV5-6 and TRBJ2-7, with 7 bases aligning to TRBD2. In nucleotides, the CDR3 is TGTGCCAGCAGCTTGTTCCAGCGGGGATCCTACGAGCAGTACTTC. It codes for CASSLFQRGSYEQYF.